These 20 T cell receptor beta chains came from one sample sequenced in a study of blood T cell repertoires in COVID-19. Libraries were prepared by immunoSEQ multiplex PCR; TCRdb keeps only in-frame clonotypes and omits some of them. This repertoire shows about 180,000 clones, about 79% found once; its top ten account for 26%. The specimen was peripheral blood. These receptors originate from a woman in her sixties or seventies with acute or convalescent COVID-19.

The CDR3 nucleotides read TGTGCCAGCAGCGGCAGGGGATTGACGAACACCGGGGAGCTGTTTTTT. Residues: CASSGRGLTNTGELFF. The chain carries TRBV5-5 and TRBJ2-2; D perhaps matches TRBD1 (6 bases). The V end lost 4 bases, the J end lost 0 bases, and 13 bases lay between the germline ends. The length of the CDR3 is 16 residues. CDR1 and CDR2 from the germline V gene are SGHKS and YYEKEE (reference sequence).

V is TRBV9 and J is TRBJ1-2; 7 nucleotides agree with TRBD1. V gave up 2 bases and J gave up 4 bases; unmatched junction bases: 11. The V gene's germline CDR1 is SGDLS and CDR2 YYNGEE. The CDR3 totals 16 residues. CDR3 sequence reads: CASSVGSQGPFYGYTF. CDR3 nucleotides: TGTGCCAGCAGCGTCGGGTCACAGGGGCCTTTCTATGGCTACACCTTC.

The chain employs TRBV30 and TRBJ2-1, with 9 bases that match TRBD1. CDR3 length equals 14 residues. Trimming removed 5 bases from V and 7 bases from J; junction bases left unmatched: 9. Per the germline V gene, CDR1 is GTSNPN and CDR2 is SVGIG (reference sequence). CDR3 nucleotide sequence: TGTGCCTGGGGTCAGGGACAGGGTAATAATGAGCAGTTCTTC. It translates to CAWGQGQGNNEQFF.

This clone has just a few counts. This chain connects TRBV14 to TRBJ1-1; D gene unclear. Germline V gene lookup returns CDR1 SGHDN and CDR2 FVKESK. Trimming cost V 4 bases and J 0 bases, with 24 bases left between them. The CDR3 has 19 residues. CDR3 DNA sequence: TGTGCCAGCAGCCTCTTAAGGTGGGAGTCACCCGACATGAACACTGAAGCTTTCTTT. Translation gives CASSLLRWESPDMNTEAFF.

V is TRBV28 and J is TRBJ2-7, with a tentative D call TRBD2 (5 bases). Germline CDR1 and CDR2: MDHEN and SYDVKM. Trimming took off 4 bases at V and 4 bases at J, with 14 bases between the two ends. The CDR3 runs to 14 residues. Here the CDR3 reads CASSSKNRGYEQYF. The CDR3 DNA follows: TGTGCCAGCAGTTCGAAAAATCGGGGTTACGAGCAGTACTTC.

V usage is TRBV6-5 and J usage is TRBJ2-2; D is uncertain. Germline V gene sequence: CDR1 MNHEY, CDR2 SVGAGI. The length of the CDR3 is 13 residues. V was trimmed by 7 bases and J by 2 bases, leaving 8 bases between them. CDR3 loop: CASTRLNTGELFF. The CDR3 DNA reads as TGTGCCAGCACCCGACTTAACACCGGGGAGCTGTTTTTT.

This clone was recorded once. The chain employs TRBV7-9 and TRBJ2-1; possible D gene TRBD1, 6 bases. Germline CDR1 SEHNR, CDR2 FQNEAQ (reference sequence). The CDR3 loop spans 14 amino acids. The ends were cut back, 3 bases at V and 6 bases at J, with 12 bases in the middle. The CDR3 region is CASSFPWGRNEQFF. The CDR3 DNA reads as TGTGCCAGCAGCTTCCCCTGGGGGCGCAATGAGCAGTTCTTC.

The chain recombines TRBV3-1 (or the pseudogene TRBV3-2) with TRBJ1-4, with D tentatively TRBD1 (6 bases). CDR1 and CDR2 from the germline V gene are LGHDT and YNNKEL (reference sequence). The germline V and J ends were trimmed by 4 bases and 0 bases, with 12 bases remaining between them. The CDR3 runs 16 residues. This CDR3 reads CASSPRQEATNEKLFF. The CDR3 nucleotides are TGTGCCAGCAGCCCCAGACAGGAAGCAACTAATGAAAAACTGTTTTTT.

The DNA for the CDR3 is TGTGCCAGCAGCCCCCAGGGGACCCAAGAGACCCAGTACTTC. This encodes CASSPQGTQETQYF. The genes are TRBV6-6 and TRBJ2-5; possibly TRBD1 for D (6 bases). CDR1 MNHNY and CDR2 SVGAGI come from the germline V gene (reference sequence). V was shortened by 6 bases and J by 1 base, with 12 bases between the two germline ends. CDR3 length equals 14 residues.

This chain connects TRBV7-3 to TRBJ2-1; the match to TRBD2 covers 8 bases. Germline trimming cut 2 bases from V and 2 bases from J; bases unmatched to any gene: 2. The CDR3 is made up of 15 amino acids. CDR1 and CDR2 (germline): SGHTA, FQGTGA. CDR3 amino acids: CASSLGLATYNEQFF. The DNA for the CDR3 is TGTGCCAGCAGCTTAGGACTAGCCACCTACAATGAGCAGTTCTTC.

This rearrangement joins TRBV20-1 to TRBJ2-1; D remains ambiguous. From germline, CDR1 is DFQATT and CDR2 SNEGSKA (reference sequence). This CDR3 is built from 11 residues. With 2 bases removed from V and 9 bases from J, the gap between germline ends came to 8 bases. CDR3 in DNA: TGCAGTGCTAGATCCTTCGGTGAGCAGTTCTTC. Protein product: CSARSFGEQFF.

V gene TRBV7-2 combines with J gene TRBJ2-1, with TRBD2 matching 7 bases. V shed 7 bases, J shed 5 bases, and the junction held 14 bases outside the gene matches. CDR1 and CDR2 from the germline V gene are SGHTA and FQGNSA. This CDR3 spans 16 amino acids. The CDR3 DNA is TGTGCCAGCAAGCGTGGCGGGAGTGGGTTCGACAATGAGCAGTTCTTC. Translation: CASKRGGSGFDNEQFF.

The chain employs TRBV7-6 and TRBJ2-3; 9 bases line up with TRBD2. The CDR3 is 17 residues long. The V gene end was trimmed by 1 base and the J gene end by 5 bases; junction bases not matched to a gene: 10. CDR1 and CDR2 (germline): SGHVS, FNYEAQ. The chain's CDR3 is CASSLDSAGGPVDTQYF. In DNA, the CDR3 is TGTGCCAGCAGCTTAGATTCGGCGGGAGGGCCGGTAGATACGCAGTATTTT. The variable domain in full, completed from reference TRBV7-6 and TRBJ2-3, reads GAGVSQSPRYKVTKRGQDVALRCDPISGHVSLYWYRQALGQGPEFLTYFNYEAQQDKSGLPNDRFSAERPEGSISTLTIQRTEQRDSAMYRCASSLDSAGGPVDTQYFGPGTRLTVL.

V gene TRBV6-5 combines with J gene TRBJ2-1; TRBD1 matches at 7 bases. V dropped 4 bases and J dropped 7; count of bases not matched to a gene: 4. In germline, CDR1 is MNHEY, CDR2 SVGAGI. The CDR3 totals 13 residues. The CDR3 nucleotides read TGTGCCAGCAGTTCTAACAGGGGAAATGAGCAGTTCTTC. Residues: CASSSNRGNEQFF.

About this clone: The sample carries other DNA sequences with the same CDR3. V gene TRBV30 combines with J gene TRBJ1-6; 9 bases are a match to TRBD1. Losses at the gene ends were 0 bases for V and 10 bases for J; bases not matched to a gene: 7. This CDR3 comprises 15 residues. Looked up from germline, CDR1 is GTSNPN and CDR2 is SVGIG (reference sequence). The CDR3 bases are TGTGCCTGGAGTGTTCTGGACAGGGGAAGGTCACCCCTCCACTTT. Encoded protein: CAWSVLDRGRSPLHF.

V usage is TRBV18 and J usage is TRBJ2-5; tentative D call: TRBD2 (5 bases). This CDR3 region has 14 residues. Germline V gives CDR1 KGHSH, CDR2 LQKENI. V shed 3 bases and J shed 3 bases, with 11 bases lying between them. This CDR3 is CASSPFYGKETQYF. The CDR3 DNA reads TGTGCCAGCTCACCCTTTTACGGGAAAGAGACCCAGTACTTC.

J is TRBJ2-2 and V is TRBV7-9; 11 bases fit TRBD2. V lost 10 bases and J lost 0; bases outside the gene matches: 7. CDR3 length: 16 amino acids. Germline CDR1 and CDR2: SEHNR and FQNEAQ (reference sequence). The CDR3 nucleotides read TGTGCCATACACACGGGACTAGCGGCGAACACCGGGGAGCTGTTTTTT. Residues: CAIHTGLAANTGELFF.

This clone was observed a handful of times. J is TRBJ2-1 and V is TRBV4-1, with a weak D call TRBD2 (7 bases). Germline values: CDR1 MGHRA, CDR2 YSYEKL. V dropped 4 bases and J dropped 4 bases, with 17 bases sitting between them. The CDR3 extends over 16 amino acids. The CDR3 region has the DNA TGCGCCAGCAGCCCCCAGGGGAGGGCCGGGTACAATGAGCAGTTCTTC. Translation gives CASSPQGRAGYNEQFF.

The chain has TRBV10-3 and TRBJ1-5, with a possible D match to TRBD1 (5 bases). CDR1 and CDR2 (germline): ENHRY, SYGVKD. This CDR3 comprises 14 residues. The V gene lost 1 base and the J gene lost 5 bases, with 9 bases spanning the gap. CDR3 sequence: CAISEWGEDQPQHF. CDR3 nucleotides: TGTGCCATCAGTGAGTGGGGGGAGGATCAGCCCCAGCATTTT.

This clone was counted once. The chain employs TRBV19 and TRBJ2-2; 10 bases align to TRBD2. CDR3 length equals 15 residues. Germline CDR1 reads LNHDA; CDR2 reads SQIVND (reference sequence). After removal of 6 bases from V and 6 bases from J, the junction contained 7 bases not matched to a gene. CDR3 sequence (DNA): TGTGCCAGTAGCCCGCTAGCGGGAGCGGCCGGGGAGCTGTTTTTT. Its protein is CASSPLAGAAGELFF.